One and the same sample provided the 2 T cell receptor beta chains below, sequenced in a study of shared clonotypes between healthy human individuals. Only in-frame clones appear in the TCRdb table, and some are missing; sequencing was by immunoSEQ multiplex PCR. The sample shows more than 550,000 clones, 90% of them seen only once. Material for sequencing was memory CD8+ T cells from PBMCs. Specified subset: CD45RO+ cells pooled with CCR7-negative TemRA cells. The source is a man between 18 and 35 years old in good health. Some clones in this sample may be carry-over from other donors' samples.

The V call is TRBV4-1, the J call TRBJ2-5; TRBD2 matches at 10 bases. Looked up from germline, CDR1 is MGHRA and CDR2 is YSYEKL. The V and J ends lost 1 base and 1 base, in that order; junction bases with no gene match: 3. The CDR3 has 16 amino acids. Here the CDR3 DNA reads TGCGCCAGCAGCCAAGTAGCGGGAGGTTTCCAAGAGACCCAGTACTTC. Amino acids: CASSQVAGGFQETQYF.

The sample holds one count of this clone. This chain links TRBV7-6 with TRBJ1-2, with TRBD1 identical over 10 bases. Per the germline V gene, CDR1 is SGHVS and CDR2 is FNYEAQ. J gave up 4 bases and V 5 bases, and 7 bases lay outside the gene matches. The CDR3 is 15 amino acids. Written as DNA, the CDR3 is TGTGCCAGCAGCGAAGGGACAGGGGACGTCTATGGCTACACCTTC. This encodes CASSEGTGDVYGYTF.